This passage covers 23 T cell receptor beta chains from one sample sequenced in a study of blood T cells in healthy people across ages. PCR was performed a second time for about 7 to 12 cycles using a sample-barcoded 5' primer and a J-beta primer mix. TCRdb itself ran the 5' RACE reads through MiXCR, one entry per CDR3 protein. The sample carries 550,000 to 750,000 distinct CDR3 sequences, 20% to 25% recorded once. Material for sequencing was blood. The receptor set was obtained from a man in his 70s in good health.

V and J are TRBV7-2 and TRBJ1-5; D is undetermined. Trimming cost V 3 bases and J 3 bases, with 9 bases left between them. The CDR3 length is 14 residues. Germline loops: CDR1 SGHTA, CDR2 FQGNSA. CDR3 coding DNA: TGTGCCAGCAGCTTGACACACTCCAATCAGCCCCAGCATTTT. This codes for CASSLTHSNQPQHF. Drawing the rest from reference TRBV7-2 and TRBJ1-5, the complete variable domain is GAGVSQSPSNKVTEKGKDVELRCDPISGHTALYWYRQSLGQGLEFLIYFQGNSAPDKSGLPSDRFSAERTGGSVSTLTIQRTQQEDSAVYLCASSLTHSNQPQHFGDGTRLSIL.

J is TRBJ2-5 and V is TRBV28; 14 positions match TRBD2. The tail of the sequence fits TRBJ2-7 better, so the J call may be wrong. CDR3 size: 15 residues. CDR1 is MDHEN and CDR2 is SYDVKM in the germline V gene. The CDR3, as DNA: TGTGCCAGCAGTTTAGGGACTAGCGGGAGTTGCGAGCAGTACTTC. It encodes CASSLGTSGSCEQYF.

Notes on this clonotype: A read error may produce the germline difference seen at one junction end. CDR3 amino acids: CTSSAGQMLDQPQHF. In DNA, the CDR3 is TGTACCAGCAGCGCGGGACAGATGTTGGATCAGCCCCAGCATTTT. The chain couples TRBV2 to TRBJ1-5; 7 bases fit TRBD1. This CDR3 spans 15 amino acids. Germline CDR1 is SNHLY and CDR2 is FYNNEI.

This clonotype turned up a few times. The gene calls are TRBV2 and TRBJ2-3; D unclear. Trimming left V 4 bases short and J 2 bases short, with 13 bases between. The CDR3 covers 15 residues. CDR1 and CDR2 from the germline V gene are SNHLY and FYNNEI. The CDR3 DNA reads as TGTGCCAGCAGTGTTTTTGAGGAGCACACAGATACGCAGTATTTT. Protein product: CASSVFEEHTDTQYF.

This clonotype was seen more than once but under ten times. V gene TRBV7-2 combines with J gene TRBJ2-3; D may correspond to TRBD1 or TRBD2 (5 bases each). V lost 5 bases and J lost 5, with 14 bases in between. Germline CDR1 SGHTA, CDR2 FQGNSA. The CDR3 consists of 14 residues. In DNA, the CDR3 is TGTGCCAGCAGCCCGATGAGGGGCAAAGATACGCAGTATTTT. It translates to CASSPMRGKDTQYF.

This clonotype was observed a handful of times. The J gene is TRBJ1-4, the V gene TRBV4-1; tentative D call: TRBD1 (6 bases). The CDR3 is 16 residues long. Germline V gene lookup returns CDR1 MGHRA and CDR2 YSYEKL. V dropped 0 bases and J dropped 8 bases, with 16 bases sitting between them. DNA of the CDR3: TGCGCCAGCAGCCAAGAAACTGCAGGGGTAGGAGAAAAACTGTTTTTT. Its protein is CASSQETAGVGEKLFF.

The chain carries TRBV20-1 and TRBJ2-7; 12 nucleotides agree with TRBD2. Germline V lookup: CDR1 DFQATT, CDR2 SNEGSKA (reference sequence). This CDR3 contains 14 residues. V was pared by 5 bases and J by 6 bases, with 8 bases of the junction left unmatched. This chain's CDR3 is CSAQRTSGILEQYF. The CDR3 DNA follows: TGCAGTGCTCAAAGGACTAGCGGGATTCTCGAGCAGTACTTC.

This clonotype appeared a few times. V is TRBV6-5 and J is TRBJ2-5; D call uncertain. The CDR3 is 13 amino acids. Looked up from germline, CDR1 is MNHEY and CDR2 is SVGAGI. Trimming removed 6 bases from V and 5 bases from J, with 13 bases in between. This CDR3 is CASSHGPRETQYF. CDR3 DNA: TGTGCCAGCAGCCACGGGCCTAGGGAGACCCAGTACTTC.

The chain uses TRBV10-3 and TRBJ2-5, with 8 bases identical to TRBD1. The J call is uncertain, as TRBJ2-7 better fits the DNA end. Germline V gene sequence: CDR1 ENHRY, CDR2 SYGVKD. This CDR3 has 14 residues. The CDR3 DNA reads as TGTGCCATCAGTGTGGACAGGGTCGGGAACGAGCAGTACTTC. Translation gives CAISVDRVGNEQYF.

The chain links TRBV6-2 or TRBV6-3 to TRBJ2-1; the match to TRBD1 covers 9 bases. Near its end, the DNA agrees better with TRBJ2-5, so the J call may be wrong. Looked up from germline, CDR1 is MNHEY and CDR2 is SVGEGT. The CDR3 is made up of 14 amino acids. The CDR3 sequence: CASTTGTGLGTQYF. The CDR3, as DNA: TGTGCCAGCACCACCGGGACAGGGTTAGGGACCCAGTACTTC.

The table lists this clonotype with a few counts. Here the CDR3 DNA reads TGTGCCAGCAGTGGAGATCTAGCTGCCTCCTACGAGCAGTACTTC. Residues: CASSGDLAASYEQYF. This chain connects TRBV2 to TRBJ2-7, with TRBD2 as a possible D gene (5 bases). V lost 4 bases and J 0 bases, leaving 13 bases between the germline ends. This CDR3 region has 15 residues. Germline loops: CDR1 SNHLY, CDR2 FYNNEI.

V is TRBV27 and J is TRBJ2-5, with 11 bases matching TRBD2. V was clipped by 5 bases and J by 11 bases; unmatched bases: 13. Per germline, CDR1 MNHEY and CDR2 SMNVEV (reference sequence). This CDR3 contains 15 residues. CDR3 DNA: TGTGCCAGCAGTGTCACTAGCGGGGGATCCTACGCGCAGTACTTC. Its translation: CASSVTSGGSYAQYF.

This clonotype was found a few times. The chain joins TRBV28 to TRBJ1-5; perhaps TRBD1 as D (5 bases). The germline V and J ends were trimmed by 4 bases and 4 bases, with 11 bases remaining between them. Germline-derived CDR1 and CDR2 are MDHEN and SYDVKM. This CDR3 is 14 amino acids long. CDR3 DNA: TGTGCCAGCAGTTCCGGGGCCGGGAATCAGCCCCAGCATTTT. It yields the protein CASSSGAGNQPQHF.

This clonotype was seen only a few times. The rearrangement joins TRBV6-6 to TRBJ1-4; unclear D gene. The germline V gene encodes CDR1 MNHNY and CDR2 SVGAGI (reference sequence). Trimming took off 2 bases at V and 5 bases at J, with 12 bases between the two ends. The CDR3 loop spans 15 amino acids. The CDR3: CASSYGHAPNEKLFF. In DNA form, the CDR3 reads TGTGCCAGCAGTTACGGTCACGCGCCCAATGAAAAACTGTTTTTT.

This clonotype was recorded a few times. This sequence joins TRBV6-5 and TRBJ2-5, with 9 bases fitting TRBD1. The J call may be incorrect, as the DNA end agrees better with TRBJ2-1. The CDR3 is 16 residues long. CDR1 is MNHEY and CDR2 is SVGAGI in the germline V gene. Here the CDR3 reads CASSSFGTGIRYEQFF. In DNA, the CDR3 is TGTGCCAGCAGTTCCTTTGGGACAGGGATTCGATATGAGCAGTTCTTC.

This clonotype came up a few times. Here the CDR3 DNA reads TGTGCCAGCAGTTTATGGGTGGGTCAGGCCCTTAAGGAGCAGTACTTC. It translates to CASSLWVGQALKEQYF. The chain is built from TRBV12-3 or TRBV12-4 and TRBJ2-7, with D uncertain. The CDR3 has 16 amino acids. With 2 bases removed from V and 7 bases from J, the gap between germline ends came to 21 bases.

This clonotype turned up a few times. The chain links TRBV7-8 to TRBJ2-1; TRBD2 matches 12 bases. With 5 bases clipped from V and 8 bases from J, the junction kept 7 bases outside the gene matches. Germline CDR1 and CDR2: SGHVS and FQNEAQ. The CDR3 has 15 amino acids. The CDR3 spells CASSQRTSGMDEQFF. DNA of the CDR3: TGTGCCAGCAGCCAAAGGACTAGCGGGATGGATGAGCAGTTCTTC. Looking up the rest from reference TRBV7-8 and TRBJ2-1 gives the full variable domain: GAGVSQSPRYKVAKRGQDVALRCDPISGHVSLFWYQQALGQGPEFLTYFQNEAQLDKSGLPSDRFFAERPEGSVSTLKIQRTQQEDSAVYLCASSQRTSGMDEQFFGPGTRLTVL.

The chain uses TRBV20-1 and TRBJ1-4; 11 nucleotides agree with TRBD1. The germline V gene encodes CDR1 DFQATT and CDR2 SNEGSKA (reference sequence). The CDR3 covers 14 residues. V lost 6 bases and J lost 8; bases outside the gene matches: 8. Written as DNA, the CDR3 is TGCAGTGCAAGAAGGACAGGGGGCGGAGAAAAACTGTTTTTT. It codes for CSARRTGGGEKLFF.

The genes are TRBV6-1 and TRBJ1-2; D is perhaps TRBD1 (6 bases). The germline V gene encodes CDR1 MNHNS and CDR2 SASEGT. Trimming removed 3 bases from V and 2 bases from J, with 16 bases in between. The CDR3 loop spans 16 amino acids. DNA of the CDR3: TGTGCCAGCAGTGATCGCCCGGACAGACAAAACTATGGCTACACCTTC. Protein product: CASSDRPDRQNYGYTF.

This clonotype was seen only a few times. CDR3 DNA: TGTGCCAGCAGTGGGGTCGGTGAAGCTTTCTTT. Translated, it gives CASSGVGEAFF. V gene TRBV2 combines with J gene TRBJ1-1; D not certain. The CDR3 extends over 11 amino acids. CDR1 is SNHLY, CDR2 FYNNEI, per germline. The ends were cut back, 4 bases at V and 7 bases at J, with 7 bases in the middle.

The genes are TRBV27 and TRBJ2-1; D unclear. The CDR3 extends over 16 amino acids. V gave up 1 base and J gave up 1 base, with 11 bases separating them. Germline CDR1 MNHEY, CDR2 SMNVEV (reference sequence). The CDR3 nucleotides are TGTGCCAGCAGTTTATGGTCCAGTTTGTCCTACAATGAGCAGTTCTTC. The encoded protein is CASSLWSSLSYNEQFF.

This clonotype has at least ten counts. The V gene is TRBV4-3, the J gene TRBJ2-1; D uncertain. This CDR3 is built from 14 residues. Trimming shortened V by 0 bases and J by 3 bases, and 6 bases separated the two germline ends. Germline-derived CDR1 and CDR2 are LGHNA and YSLEER. CDR3 nucleotide sequence: TGCGCCAGCAGCCAAGATTACGTCTACAATGAGCAGTTCTTC. Amino acid sequence: CASSQDYVYNEQFF.

The rearrangement uses TRBV9 and TRBJ2-1; perhaps TRBD2 as D (6 bases). The V gene lost 0 bases and the J gene lost 4 bases, with 14 bases spanning the gap. The CDR3 length is 16 residues. Germline V CDR1 and CDR2: SGDLS, YYNGEE. CDR3: CASSVGGERVYNEQFF. The CDR3 nucleotides read TGTGCCAGCAGCGTAGGGGGGGAGAGGGTTTACAATGAGCAGTTCTTC.